The T cell receptor beta chain under discussion was sequenced for a study of T cell repertoires in cytomegalovirus infection (dated by TCRdb to the late 2010s). With respect to the entire study: Donor HLA type was relevant to the analysis, as public TCR beta signatures indicated carriage of CMV infection together with the matching HLA type. Beyond this particular receptor, the publication reports: The ex vivo response was dominated by HLA-C-restricted CMV-specific TCR beta clonotypes, which also provided the single most frequent clonotype in two of eight donors. In both this cohort and an independent roughly 330-donor cohort, the cumulative frequency of public TCR beta family members distinguished carriers of CMV infection plus the relevant HLA type.

Trimming at the junction amounts to 6 bases on V and 3 bases on J, and the germline ends lie 15 bases apart. The CDR3 runs 15 amino acids, cysteine and phenylalanine included. The only DNA kept is the CDR3, 45 bases in frame from the first base. Looking up the germline V gene yields CDR1 MNHNS and CDR2 SASEGT. This clonotype was detected many times. Its antigen specificity is not known. One base away there is no much larger clone; base qualities are not given. Sequencer: Illumina HiSeq 1500. The public reads were reanalyzed by TCRdb: fastp trimming at Q25, MiXCR alignment, in-frame beta chains only. CDR3 protein sequences are deduplicated, and each keeps its most common genes and DNA. The sample profile shows around 450,000 distinct CDR3 sequences; roughly 30% of them were found once. The top ten constitute about 13% of the sample.

The TCR comes from a human donor in good health (CMV status not recorded). Some clones in this sample may be carry-over from other donors' samples. The sequenced material came from PBMCs. The sequence joins TRBV6-1 to TRBJ1-5, and perhaps TRBD1 as D gene, on 5 matching bases. The bases are TGTGCCAGCAGACGGGACTCCGGGAACAATCAGCCCCAGCATTTT. This is translated as CASRRDSGNNQPQHF.